The TCR beta chain under discussion was sequenced for a study of T cell repertoires in cytomegalovirus infection (dated by TCRdb to about 2019). General notes on the study: The HLA type of each donor mattered for the analysis, because public TCR beta signatures pointed to carriage of CMV infection along with the matching HLA type. Paper-wide results and their limitations: In the ex vivo response, HLA-C-restricted CMV-specific TCR beta clonotypes were dominant, and in two of eight donors the single most frequent clonotype came from this HLA-C-restricted group. In both this cohort and an independent roughly 400-donor cohort, the cumulative frequency of public TCR beta family members distinguished carriers of CMV infection plus the relevant HLA type.

The germline ends are 12 bases apart after V is trimmed by 2 bases and J by 2 bases. CDR1 SGHTA and CDR2 FQGNSA were looked up in the germline V gene. The CDR3 runs 16 residues from the cysteine to the phenylalanine. Of the read, only the CDR3 DNA is kept; its 48 bases are in frame from base 1. This clonotype was seen more than once but under ten times. There is no known antigen for this receptor. No base qualities exist here, and no much larger clone lies one base off it. The data were produced on an Illumina HiSeq 1500. TCRdb reran the public reads through fastp at Q25 and MiXCR, keeping productive beta chains. Rows are combined by CDR3 protein, so each entry shows the most common genes and DNA. The sample table holds roughly 320,000 distinct CDR3 sequences, of which 8% to 10% were seen once. The ten top clones hold about 4.5% of the sample.

Sequencing used PBMCs. The V and J genes are TRBV7-2 and TRBJ2-2, with no confidently assigned D gene. The source of this sequence is a human donor in good health (CMV status not recorded). Some clones in this sample may be carry-over from other donors' samples. The CDR3 protein sequence reads: CASSLSGRSNTGELFF. The nucleotides read TGTGCCAGCAGCTTAAGTGGCCGGTCTAACACCGGGGAGCTGTTTTTT.